This T cell receptor (beta chain) was sequenced during a study of graft-versus-host responses after intestinal transplantation. Study details: In this cohort, recipients had multivisceral, liver-intestinal, or isolated intestinal transplants. Study-wide findings and caveats: GvH clones detected in recipient marrow included some appearing first in ileum or blood.

The junction had 8 bases not matched to a gene; V was cut back by 4 bases and J by 8 bases. Germline V gene sequence: CDR1 SGHAT, CDR2 FQNNGV. The CDR3 consists of 14 residues. TCRdb's copy holds only in-frame clones and misses some; the assay was immunoSEQ multiplex PCR. The sample records over 65,000 clones, around 92% being singletons. Of note for this clone: The antigen remains undetermined.

The sample consisted of unstimulated CD4+ T cells sorted from spleen or lymph node cells, taken before intestinal transplant. The clonotype originates from a human donor who received an intestinal transplant. The chain carries TRBV11-2 and TRBJ2-4, with 7 bases that match TRBD1. Here the CDR3 DNA reads TGTGCCAGCAGCTCCGACAGGGATATGGACATTCAGTACTTC. As protein: CASSSDRDMDIQYF.